These 20 T cell receptor beta chains came from one sample sequenced in a study of blood T cell repertoires in COVID-19. Measured with immunoSEQ multiplex PCR; TCRdb has only the in-frame clones, and not every one. This sample has under 500,000 clones, with around 87% found just once. Material for sequencing was PBMCs or T cells enriched from blood (not recorded which). The receptors come from a man aged 30-40 years who had recovered from COVID-19.

This chain joins TRBV11-2 and TRBJ2-3, with 7 nucleotides matching TRBD1. This CDR3 is 16 amino acids long. The germline V gene has CDR1 SGHAT and CDR2 FQNNGV. The ends lost 4 bases at V and 0 bases at J; junction bases unmatched: 7. The CDR3 DNA reads TGTGCCAGCAGCTCCCCGGACAGGCTGAGCACAGATACGCAGTATTTT. This codes for CASSSPDRLSTDTQYF.

The V and J genes are TRBV10-3 and TRBJ2-3; 9 bases fit TRBD2. Germline lookup yields CDR1 ENHRY and CDR2 SYGVKD. This CDR3 has 14 residues. V gave up 10 bases and J gave up 0 bases; unmatched junction bases: 5. The CDR3 loop is CATGLALSTDTQYF. In nucleotides, the CDR3 is TGTGCCACGGGACTAGCCCTTAGCACAGATACGCAGTATTTT.

The genes are TRBV29-1 and TRBJ2-3; 8 bases agree with TRBD2. The CDR3 is made up of 13 amino acids. J gave up 5 bases and V 3 bases, and 4 bases lay outside the gene matches. Germline V lookup: CDR1 SQVTM, CDR2 ANQGSEA. The CDR3: CSVERAGVDTQYF. The CDR3 coding sequence is TGCAGCGTTGAGAGAGCGGGAGTAGATACGCAGTATTTT.

The chain couples TRBV19 to TRBJ1-2; tentatively, D is TRBD1 (6 bases). V was cut by 4 bases and J by 2 bases, with 11 bases left in between. Germline V gene lookup returns CDR1 LNHDA and CDR2 SQIVND (reference sequence). This CDR3 is built from 14 residues. CDR3 nucleotide sequence: TGTGCCAGTAGTACTGGGACACGCAACTATGGCTACACCTTC. This translates into CASSTGTRNYGYTF.

The chain recombines TRBV2 with TRBJ2-1; TRBD2 matches at 12 bases. The CDR3 contains 14 residues. After removal of 6 bases from V and 10 bases from J, the junction contained 7 bases not matched to a gene. The germline V gene has CDR1 SNHLY and CDR2 FYNNEI. CDR3 nucleotides: TGTGCCAGCAGGGATAGACTAGCGGGGGAAGAGCAGTTCTTC. Its translation: CASRDRLAGEEQFF.

The chain carries TRBV27 and TRBJ2-7; 7 positions match TRBD2. There are 17 residues in the CDR3. With 5 bases clipped from V and 0 bases from J, the junction kept 13 bases outside the gene matches. Germline V gene sequence: CDR1 MNHEY, CDR2 SMNVEV (reference sequence). This CDR3 is CASSRNPSGTSSYEQYF. In DNA, the CDR3 is TGTGCCAGCAGTCGGAACCCTAGCGGTACCAGCTCCTACGAGCAGTACTTC.

The chain couples TRBV7-8 to TRBJ2-7; 9 bases line up with TRBD1. V dropped 5 bases and J dropped 6; count of bases not matched to a gene: 8. The CDR3 sequence is 14 residues long. CDR1 and CDR2 from the germline V gene are SGHVS and FQNEAQ. CDR3: CASSVTGQGSEQYF. As DNA, the CDR3 is TGTGCCAGCAGCGTCACGGGACAGGGTTCCGAGCAGTACTTC. Full variable domain (remainder filled in from reference TRBV7-8 and TRBJ2-7): GAGVSQSPRYKVAKRGQDVALRCDPISGHVSLFWYQQALGQGPEFLTYFQNEAQLDKSGLPSDRFFAERPEGSVSTLKIQRTQQEDSAVYLCASSVTGQGSEQYFGPGTRLTVT.

V usage is TRBV7-2 and J usage is TRBJ1-5; D not certain. CDR3 length: 13 amino acids. Trimming cost V 1 base and J 4 bases, with 5 bases left between them. Per germline, CDR1 SGHTA and CDR2 FQGNSA. The CDR3 spells CASSLGVNQPQHF. CDR3 sequence (DNA): TGTGCCAGCAGCTTAGGCGTTAATCAGCCCCAGCATTTT.

This clone appeared many times. V is TRBV29-1 and J is TRBJ2-7; D not resolved. Trimming cost V 1 base and J 3 bases, with 10 bases left between them. The CDR3 is 13 residues long. Germline lookup yields CDR1 SQVTM and CDR2 ANQGSEA. The CDR3 DNA sequence: TGCAGCGTTGAAGTAGCACCTGACTACGAGCAGTACTTC. The encoded protein is CSVEVAPDYEQYF.

The chain has TRBV4-1 and TRBJ2-5, with 11 positions matching TRBD2. Germline trimming cut 1 base from V and 0 bases from J; bases unmatched to any gene: 7. Germline loops: CDR1 MGHRA, CDR2 YSYEKL. The CDR3 extends over 18 amino acids. CDR3 amino acids: CASSQGLAGGTYQETQYF. The CDR3 coding sequence is TGCGCCAGCAGCCAAGGCCTAGCGGGAGGAACTTACCAAGAGACCCAGTACTTC.

The J gene is TRBJ2-5, the V gene TRBV10-1; D perhaps matches TRBD2 (8 bases). V was shortened by 9 bases and J by 3 bases, with 14 bases between the two germline ends. Germline values: CDR1 WNHNN, CDR2 SYGVQD (reference sequence). The CDR3 runs to 13 residues. For the CDR3, the DNA is TGCGCCAGTAGCGGGACAGCTAAAGAGACCCAGTACTTC. Translated, it gives CASSGTAKETQYF.

V usage is TRBV10-3 and J usage is TRBJ1-2; 10 bases align to TRBD1. Per germline, CDR1 ENHRY and CDR2 SYGVKD. After removal of 3 bases from V and 2 bases from J, the junction contained 3 bases not matched to a gene. This CDR3 comprises 15 residues. As DNA, the CDR3 is TGTGCCATCAGTGATTGGGGACAGGGGAACTATGGCTACACCTTC. Translation gives CAISDWGQGNYGYTF.

The V call is TRBV12-3 or TRBV12-4, the J call TRBJ1-2, with 8 bases fitting TRBD1. Trimming removed 3 bases from V and 6 bases from J; junction bases left unmatched: 3. The CDR3 totals 13 residues. The chain's CDR3 is CASSFSGGDGYTF. CDR3 in DNA: TGTGCCAGCAGTTTCTCAGGGGGCGATGGCTACACCTTC.

This clone was counted once. J is TRBJ1-4 and V is TRBV19; D possibly corresponds to TRBD1 (6 bases). This CDR3 comprises 17 residues. V was cut by 9 bases and J by 4 bases, with 24 bases left in between. In germline, CDR1 is LNHDA, CDR2 SQIVND (reference sequence). The CDR3 protein is CARPRITGCTDNEKLFF. In DNA form, the CDR3 reads TGTGCCAGGCCCCGTATAACAGGGTGTACGGATAATGAAAAACTGTTTTTT.

The rearrangement links TRBV28 to TRBJ1-5; D is unclear. Between the trimmed V and J ends, which lost 11 bases and 5 bases, there was a span of 4 bases. CDR1 is MDHEN, CDR2 SYDVKM, per germline. The CDR3 sequence is 9 residues long. The CDR3, as DNA: TGTGCCCAGGATCAGCCCCAGCATTTT. It codes for CAQDQPQHF.

This chain joins TRBV3-1 (or the pseudogene TRBV3-2) and TRBJ2-5, with 13 positions matching TRBD2. The CDR3 length is 18 residues. The germline V gene has CDR1 LGHDT and CDR2 YNNKEL (reference sequence). Trimming removed 3 bases from V and 4 bases from J; junction bases left unmatched: 11. CDR3 in DNA: TGTGCCAGCAGCCAGCGGGGACTAGCGGGAAGGGAGGGAGAGACCCAGTACTTC. Its protein product is CASSQRGLAGREGETQYF.

This clone was found once. The gene calls are TRBV7-9 and TRBJ1-3; D uncertain. V was cut by 4 bases and J by 0 bases, with 7 bases left in between. The CDR3 loop spans 14 amino acids. Germline CDR1 is SEHNR and CDR2 is FQNEAQ (reference sequence). CDR3 coding DNA: TGTGCCAGCAGCTCCCAGGACTCTGGAAACACCATATATTTT. Amino acid sequence: CASSSQDSGNTIYF.

The chain carries TRBV29-1 and TRBJ2-7; tentatively, D is TRBD1 (5 bases). Deletions cut 6 bases from V and 0 bases from J, with 15 bases between. The germline V gene has CDR1 SQVTM and CDR2 ANQGSEA. The CDR3 is made up of 14 amino acids. CDR3 in amino acids: CSVRSGDSSYEQYF. CDR3 DNA sequence: TGCAGCGTCAGGTCAGGTGACAGCTCCTACGAGCAGTACTTC.

This clone has a handful of counts. The chain couples TRBV4-1 to TRBJ1-1; TRBD1 agrees at 7 bases. This CDR3 has 16 residues. V was clipped by 0 bases and J by 6 bases; unmatched bases: 10. Germline CDR1 is MGHRA and CDR2 is YSYEKL. DNA of the CDR3: TGCGCCAGCAGCCAAGATAAGAGAGGGGGCAAGTCTGAAGCTTTCTTT. Translation gives CASSQDKRGGKSEAFF.

This chain links TRBV28 with TRBJ1-3; the D gene is possibly TRBD1 (5 bases). The CDR3 length is 14 residues. V was shortened by 6 bases and J by 2 bases, with 11 bases between the two germline ends. The germline CDR1 and CDR2 sequences are MDHEN and SYDVKM. CDR3 sequence: CASRTDRTGNTIYF. CDR3 DNA: TGTGCCAGCAGGACAGACCGAACTGGAAACACCATATATTTT.